The 2 T cell receptor beta chains listed next were all sequenced from one sample in a study of early T cells in non-severe SARS-CoV-2 infection. TCRdb itself ran the 5' RACE reads through MiXCR, one entry per CDR3 protein. The table has around 30,000 distinct CDR3 sequences, 5.7% seen once. Sequenced: whole blood. These receptor sequences come from an adult who was a healthcare worker with PCR-confirmed SARS-CoV-2 infection or an uninfected control (not recorded which).

This clonotype appeared many times. CDR3 nucleotides: TGTGCCAGCTCACCGGGGGGCGAGCAGTACTTC. This sequence encodes CASSPGGEQYF. This chain joins TRBV18 and TRBJ2-7; D may be TRBD2 (6 bases). From germline, CDR1 is KGHSH and CDR2 LQKENI. V was cut by 3 bases and J by 6 bases, with 6 bases left in between. The CDR3 contains 11 residues.

The CDR3 region has the DNA TGTGCCAGCTACGGCACAGGGACGATCAACATTCAGTACTTC. As protein: CASYGTGTINIQYF. The rearrangement joins TRBV6-1 to TRBJ2-4; perhaps TRBD1 as D (6 bases). CDR1 is MNHNS, CDR2 SASEGT, per germline. This CDR3 is built from 14 residues. Trimming pared 8 bases from V and 7 bases from J, leaving 18 bases between.